Sequencing of this T cell receptor beta chain was carried out in a study of cytomegalovirus exposure and HLA in healthy donors. 13 Jbeta primers and 60 Vbeta primers were used for the PCR. The assay was immunoSEQ multiplex PCR, and TCRdb's table has in-frame clones only and misses some. This table holds 150,000 to 200,000 clones, around nine tenths found once. Of note for this clone: Its antigen is not known.

Overall study results and limits: Later on, an analysis tied approximately 17,000 TCR beta sequences to HLA alleles at 0.05 false discovery rate. Altogether, some 170 TCR beta chains were recorded as cytomegalovirus-associated. Previous analysis showed most TCR beta V segments were productive about 90% or about 30% of the time.

V was cut by 3 bases and J by 2 bases, with 12 bases left in between. The CDR3 sequence is 15 residues long. CDR1 is SEHNR, CDR2 FQNEAQ, per germline (reference sequence). The chain employs TRBV7-9 and TRBJ2-3; D uncertain. The clonotype was recovered from a woman aged 18-30 years in good health and CMV-seronegative. Sequenced: PBMCs. The CDR3: CASSLARLNTDTQYF. CDR3 coding DNA: TGTGCCAGCAGCTTGGCCCGCCTTAACACAGATACGCAGTATTTT.